The T cell receptor (beta chain) described here comes from a study of blood T cell repertoires in COVID-19. Study-level background: Sites in the United States, Italy and Spain provided acute and convalescent COVID-19 samples.

Seattle's cohort entered during active infection and was followed longitudinally. Study processing details: Nucleated cell number was recorded as an estimate derived from reference gene primer amplification. Here immunoSEQ multiplex PCR was the method, and the copy in TCRdb shows in-frame clones only, minus some. That table is the source of V, J and clone size, and D and trimming were worked out from the DNA. Seen here are about 360,000 clones, less than 90% observed once, and the top ten hold 7.1%. Germline CDR1 is SEHNR and CDR2 is FQNEAQ (reference sequence). V was clipped by 3 bases and J by 6 bases, with 14 bases between them. The CDR3 contains 15 residues.

The rearrangement joins TRBV7-9 to TRBJ2-2, with D maybe TRBD1 (5 bases). The sequenced sample consisted of peripheral blood. The clonotype comes from a woman aged 60 to 75 with COVID-19, enrolled during active disease. CDR3 nucleotide sequence: TGTGCCAGCAGCTTTTCCCCAGGGATATCCGGGGAGCTGTTTTTT. This gives the protein CASSFSPGISGELFF.